Only a few counts were recorded for the clone carrying this T cell receptor (beta chain). These data are taken from a study of T cells in Graves' hyperthyroidism and ophthalmopathy. V was clipped by 3 bases and J by 0 bases, with 6 bases between them. The CDR3 is made up of 12 amino acids. The germline V gene encodes CDR1 GTSNPN and CDR2 SVGIG (reference sequence). Amplification yielded TCR beta CDR3 regions, with RNA transcripts as the source. Using the HTBI primer set, a first-round RT-PCR was run on the TCR CDR3. Using its own MiXCR run on the multiplex PCR reads, TCRdb lists one record per CDR3 protein. The sample gives 600,000 or so distinct CDR3 sequences, around 15% of which show up once; less than 4.5% is in the top ten.

Sequenced material: blood. The receptor was derived from a woman aged 25 to 39 with Graves' hyperthyroidism. The chain uses TRBV30 and TRBJ2-7; the D gene could be TRBD1 or TRBD2 (5 bases each). Here the CDR3 DNA reads TGTGCCTGGAGGAGGGGCTCCTACGAGCAGTACTTC. Residues: CAWRRGSYEQYF. The whole variable domain, filled in from reference TRBV30 and TRBJ2-7, reads SQTIHQWPATLVQPVGSPLSLECTVEGTSNPNLYWYRQAAGRGLQLLFYSVGIGQISSEVPQNLSASRPQDRQFILSSKKLLLSDSGFYLCAWRRGSYEQYFGPGTRLTVT.